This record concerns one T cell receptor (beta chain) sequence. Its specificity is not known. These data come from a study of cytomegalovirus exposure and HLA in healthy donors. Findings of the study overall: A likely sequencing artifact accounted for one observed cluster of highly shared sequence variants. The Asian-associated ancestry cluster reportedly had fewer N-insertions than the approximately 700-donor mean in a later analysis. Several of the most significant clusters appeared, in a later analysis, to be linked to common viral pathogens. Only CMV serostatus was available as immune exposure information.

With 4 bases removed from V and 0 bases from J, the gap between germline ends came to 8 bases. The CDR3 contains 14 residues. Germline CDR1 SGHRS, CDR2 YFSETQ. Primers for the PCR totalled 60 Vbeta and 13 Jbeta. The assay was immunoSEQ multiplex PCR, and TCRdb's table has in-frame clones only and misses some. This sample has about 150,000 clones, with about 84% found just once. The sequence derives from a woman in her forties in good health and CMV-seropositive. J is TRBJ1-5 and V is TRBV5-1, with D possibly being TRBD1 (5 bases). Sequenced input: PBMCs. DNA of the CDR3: TGCGCCAGCAGCCCCGGGGGTAGCAATCAGCCCCAGCATTTT. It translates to CASSPGGSNQPQHF.